Listed below are T cell receptor beta chains from one sample, sequenced in a study of blood T cell repertoires in COVID-19. Sequenced by immunoSEQ multiplex PCR; TCRdb stores in-frame clones only, minus some. The table lists about 270,000 clones, roughly 83% of them singletons. The sequenced sample was peripheral blood. These receptors originate from a woman older than 75 with COVID-19, enrolled during active disease. CDR3s include the opening cysteine and the closing phenylalanine or tryptophan. A D gene is named only where the DNA matches it firmly. Clone size appears in some rows only: once, few, many, or a class for an expanded clone.

d_call	clone_size	v_call	j_call	cdr3_nt	cdr3_aa
TRBD1	.	TRBV24-1	TRBJ1-1	TGTGCCACCAGTGATTCCTCAGGGGGCTCGAACACTGAAGCTTTCTTT	CATSDSSGGSNTEAFF
.	.	TRBV3-1/TRBV3-2	TRBJ2-3	TGTGCCAGCAGCCAAGACACACGCACAGATACGCAGTATTTT	CASSQDTRTDTQYF
TRBD2	few	TRBV16	TRBJ2-7	TGTGCCAGCAGGTTCCGCGGACTAGCGGGGGAGAGAAGGGGGGCCGAGCAGTACTTC	CASRFRGLAGERRGAEQYF
.	.	TRBV18	TRBJ1-3	TGTGCCAGCTCACCCAGGGGCTCTGGAAACACCATATATTTT	CASSPRGSGNTIYF
.	.	TRBV7-9	TRBJ1-2	TGTGCCAGCAGCTTAGAACAGGCTTACTATGGCTACACCTTC	CASSLEQAYYGYTF
TRBD1	.	TRBV27	TRBJ2-7	TGTGCCAGCAGTCCTGAGGGACAGGGGGTAACCTACGAGCAGTACTTC	CASSPEGQGVTYEQYF
.	.	TRBV7-2	TRBJ1-1	TGTGCCAGCAGCTTAGTTATTATTAGCACTGAAGCTTTCTTT	CASSLVIISTEAFF
TRBD1	.	TRBV5-6	TRBJ1-1	TGTGCCAGCAGCTTAAACAGGGGGCCGGCGGCGAGTGGAGCTTTCTTT	CASSLNRGPAASGAFF
.	.	TRBV11-2	TRBJ2-1	TGTGCCAGCAGCCTAAGGGAGGGGGGCGGATACAATGAGCAGTTCTTC	CASSLREGGGYNEQFF
.	.	TRBV4-3	TRBJ1-1	TGCGCCAGCAGCCCCAGGGCTTTCGGCACTGAAGCTTTCTTT	CASSPRAFGTEAFF
.	.	TRBV27	TRBJ2-6	TGTGCCAGCAGTCTAGGGGCCCCTGGGGCCAACGTCCTGACTTTC	CASSLGAPGANVLTF
TRBD1	.	TRBV7-9	TRBJ1-2	TGTGCCAGCAGCTTGTCACAGGGGAATCTTGGCTACACCTTC	CASSLSQGNLGYTF
.	once	TRBV7-8	TRBJ2-5	TGTGCCAGCAGCTTGGGGCGGCAAGAGACCCAGTACTTC	CASSLGRQETQYF
.	.	TRBV30	TRBJ1-6	TGTGCCGTTGGAGCTTCCTATAATTCACCCCTCCACTTT	CAVGASYNSPLHF
.	.	TRBV30	TRBJ1-6	TGTGCCTGGAGTGTACAGGGTTTGGCCCTCCACTTT	CAWSVQGLALHF
.	.	TRBV19	TRBJ2-3	TGTGCCAGCCAAAAAGATACGCAGTATTTT	CASQKDTQYF
TRBD2	.	TRBV14	TRBJ2-4	TGTGCCAGCAGAGGCGGGGGAAACATTCAGTACTTC	CASRGGGNIQYF
.	.	TRBV18	TRBJ2-5	TGTGCCAGCTCACCATTAGGGCAGGGAGAGACCCAGTACTTC	CASSPLGQGETQYF
.	.	TRBV6-5	TRBJ2-4	TGTGCCAGCAGTTCCGGGGACACTCTAGCCAAAAACATTCAGTACTTC	CASSSGDTLAKNIQYF
.	.	TRBV5-1	TRBJ1-1	TGCGCCAGCAGCGCGTCTACAGGGAACACTGAAGCTTTCTTT	CASSASTGNTEAFF
TRBD1	.	TRBV28	TRBJ1-1	TGTGCCAGCAGTTCCCCGGGGGCAGGGGGGACTGAAGCTTTCTTT	CASSSPGAGGTEAFF
.	.	TRBV6-6	TRBJ1-1	TGTGCCAGCAGTCGCGGACAGACAAAGGGCACTGAAGCTTTCTTT	CASSRGQTKGTEAFF
.	.	TRBV9	TRBJ2-2	TGTGCCAGCAGCGTAGAAGGGGCGTACGGGGAGCTGTTTTTT	CASSVEGAYGELFF
.	.	TRBV29-1	TRBJ1-2	TGCAGCGTTGAACCGGTAGGAGGTAACGGCTACACCTTC	CSVEPVGGNGYTF
.	.	TRBV19	TRBJ1-5	TGTGCCAGTAGTATCAGAGAGGGAGGTCAGCCCCAGCATTTT	CASSIREGGQPQHF
TRBD1	few	TRBV5-1	TRBJ1-1	TGCGCCAGCAGCCTACAACTTACAGGGGATGAAGCTTTCTTT	CASSLQLTGDEAFF
.	few	TRBV7-8	TRBJ2-1	TGTGCCAGCAGGAACCTTCCATACCCCAGCTCCTACAATGAGCAGTTCTTC	CASRNLPYPSSYNEQFF
TRBD2	.	TRBV5-8	TRBJ2-2	TGTGCCAGCAGCTTGCGTAGCGGGGGGGCAACCACCGGGGAGCTGTTTTTT	CASSLRSGGATTGELFF
TRBD1	once	TRBV30	TRBJ1-2	TGTGCCTGGACCGGGACAGGTTTTAACTATGGCTACACCTTC	CAWTGTGFNYGYTF
TRBD1	once	TRBV2	TRBJ1-1	TGTGCCAGCACTGAACAGGGGGCGGGTACTGAAGCTTTCTTT	CASTEQGAGTEAFF
.	.	TRBV28	TRBJ1-2	TGTGCCACGGGAGGGATTAACTATGGCTACACCTTC	CATGGINYGYTF
.	.	TRBV6-6	TRBJ1-4	TGTGCCAGCAGCTCTACCGGAGGGGATTCTGAAAAACTGTTTTTT	CASSSTGGDSEKLFF
.	.	TRBV4-2	TRBJ1-1	TGTGCCAGCAGCCCCGGTCCAGGGGCAGCTTTCTTT	CASSPGPGAAFF
.	.	TRBV19	TRBJ1-1	TGTGCCAGTAGTATACTTGTAGGAGGGAACACTGAAGCTTTCTTT	CASSILVGGNTEAFF
TRBD1	.	TRBV6-2/TRBV6-3	TRBJ1-2	TGTGCCAGCAGTGTACAGGGGAACTATGGCTACACCTTC	CASSVQGNYGYTF
.	.	TRBV6-1	TRBJ2-3	TGTGCCAGCAGTGCCGCAGGAGCGGGTATCACAGATACGCAGTATTTT	CASSAAGAGITDTQYF
TRBD2	.	TRBV5-1	TRBJ2-5	TGCGCCAGCAGCTTGAACAGCGGGGGGCCCCAAGAGACCCAGTACTTC	CASSLNSGGPQETQYF
TRBD1	.	TRBV25-1	TRBJ1-2	TGTGCCAGCTCCCGAGAGGGCCGGGACAGGGGGAATGGCTACACCTTC	CASSREGRDRGNGYTF
.	.	TRBV5-1	TRBJ2-1	TGCGCCAGCAGCTTGGACAGGGTGGCCTACAATGAGCAGTTCTTC	CASSLDRVAYNEQFF
.	.	TRBV7-5	TRBJ1-4	TGTGCCAGAAGCTTATTCTACAGTCGGGGGTCGACAGTTGTAATAAGGGGAAAACTGTTTTTT	CARSLFYSRGSTVVIRGKLFF
.	.	TRBV7-2	TRBJ2-4	TGTGCCAGCAGCCCACGACAGGCCCTAGCCAAAAACATTCAGTACTTC	CASSPRQALAKNIQYF
TRBD2	.	TRBV9	TRBJ2-5	TGTGCCAGCAGCGTAGCTGAAGGACTAGCGTATGAGACCCAGTACTTC	CASSVAEGLAYETQYF
TRBD1	.	TRBV18	TRBJ2-1	TGTGCCAGCTCACCCCGGATCGGACAGGCGTTAAGCTCCTACAATGAGCAGTTCTTC	CASSPRIGQALSSYNEQFF
.	once	TRBV7-9	TRBJ2-7	TGTGCCAGCAGCTTAGAGCTCAGGGAACACGAGCAGTACTTC	CASSLELREHEQYF
TRBD1	.	TRBV2	TRBJ2-7	TGTGCCAGCAGTGTAGAGACAGGGGGTAGGTACGAGCAGTACTTC	CASSVETGGRYEQYF
TRBD1	.	TRBV5-5	TRBJ1-2	TGTGCCAGCAGCCAGGCACAGGGGGCGGGCTATGGCTACACCTTC	CASSQAQGAGYGYTF
.	.	TRBV10-3	TRBJ1-2	TGTGCCATCAGTCTCACCTTCGAGGCGACAGACTATGGCTACACCTTC	CAISLTFEATDYGYTF